The 28 T cell receptor beta chains in this list originate from one sample, sequenced in a study of identical twins. Using its own MiXCR run on the 5' RACE reads, TCRdb lists one record per CDR3 protein. Of about 550,000 distinct CDR3 sequences in the sample, approximately 20% were seen once. This same sample was also part of a study on yellow fever vaccine responses in identical twins.

Sequencing was done on a sample of CD4+ T cells sorted from blood. The receptors shown here come from a woman aged 18 to 35 in good health.

There are a few counts of this clonotype. As DNA, the CDR3 is TGTGCCAGCAGTACAGGGCATACCGGGGAGCTGTTTTTT. It specifies CASSTGHTGELFF. The rearrangement joins TRBV12-3 or TRBV12-4 to TRBJ2-2; D might be TRBD1 (6 bases). This CDR3 contains 13 residues. V was shortened by 5 bases and J by 5 bases, with 9 bases between the two germline ends.

Here the CDR3 reads CASALGGTNTGELFF. CDR3 in DNA: TGCGCCAGCGCCCTGGGAGGGACGAACACCGGGGAGCTGTTTTTT. This chain connects TRBV5-1 to TRBJ2-2, with 7 bases identical to TRBD2. The length of the CDR3 is 15 residues. Trimming removed 7 bases from V and 0 bases from J; junction bases left unmatched: 6. Per the germline V gene, CDR1 is SGHRS and CDR2 is YFSETQ.

The V call is TRBV6-5, the J call TRBJ2-1; 9 bases line up with TRBD2. The CDR3 sequence is 17 residues long. Germline lookup yields CDR1 MNHEY and CDR2 SVGAGI. After removal of 3 bases from V and 0 bases from J, the junction contained 6 bases not matched to a gene. CDR3 nucleotide sequence: TGTGCCAGCAGTTATTCTATTAGCGGGAGCTCCTACAATGAGCAGTTCTTC. This translates into CASSYSISGSSYNEQFF.

This clonotype appeared a few times. CDR3 residues: CSANPWNTQYF. Here the CDR3 DNA reads TGCAGTGCCAACCCCTGGAATACGCAGTATTTT. The chain has TRBV20-1 and TRBJ2-3; D is unresolved. The V end lost 6 bases, the J end lost 7 bases, and 11 bases lay between the germline ends. CDR3 length equals 11 residues. Germline V gene lookup returns CDR1 DFQATT and CDR2 SNEGSKA (reference sequence).

This chain connects TRBV24-1 to TRBJ2-2, with 7 nucleotides matching TRBD2. The CDR3 has 14 amino acids. Losses at the gene ends were 7 bases for V and 4 bases for J; bases not matched to a gene: 5. The V gene's germline CDR1 is KGHDR and CDR2 SFDVKD. CDR3 sequence reads: CATRPGGITGELFF. In DNA form, the CDR3 reads TGTGCCACCAGACCGGGAGGCATCACCGGGGAGCTGTTTTTT.

Only a few counts were recorded for this clonotype. The V and J genes are TRBV28 and TRBJ2-1; a weak D match, TRBD1 (7 bases). V was pared by 6 bases and J by 8 bases, with 17 bases between. The CDR3 spans 14 residues. Germline-derived CDR1 and CDR2 are MDHEN and SYDVKM. The chain's CDR3 is CASSLGQGGDEQFF. CDR3 nucleotides: TGTGCCAGCAGCCTAGGGCAGGGGGGAGATGAGCAGTTCTTC.

The chain employs TRBV12-3 or TRBV12-4 and TRBJ2-1; D assignment may be TRBD1 or TRBD2 (5 bases each). The germline V and J ends were trimmed by 6 bases and 0 bases, with 15 bases remaining between them. This CDR3 has 16 amino acids. The CDR3: CASRGETGSSYNEQFF. The CDR3 region has the DNA TGTGCCAGCAGGGGGGAAACAGGATCCTCCTACAATGAGCAGTTCTTC.

This clonotype was observed a handful of times. The V gene is TRBV28, the J gene TRBJ1-2; no clear D. Germline CDR1 is MDHEN and CDR2 is SYDVKM. V was shortened by 10 bases and J by 8 bases, with 14 bases between the two germline ends. The CDR3 runs to 11 residues. The CDR3: CATEVRWGYTF. CDR3 DNA: TGTGCCACCGAGGTGCGGTGGGGCTACACCTTC.

The rearrangement links TRBV10-3 to TRBJ2-2; 9 bases fit TRBD2. Germline CDR1 is ENHRY and CDR2 is SYGVKD. V was clipped by 7 bases and J by 1 base; unmatched bases: 4. The CDR3 is 15 residues long. The CDR3 sequence is CAITKTSGNTGELFF. The CDR3 DNA sequence: TGTGCCATCACCAAGACTAGCGGGAACACCGGGGAGCTGTTTTTT.

The chain employs TRBV12-3 or TRBV12-4 and TRBJ2-3; D might be TRBD1 or TRBD2, each matching 5 bases. The V end was cut by 3 bases, the J end by 4 bases, with 17 bases between. This CDR3 contains 16 residues. The CDR3, as DNA: TGTGCCAGCAGTTTCGGTCGTGGGGCCGGGGCAGATACGCAGTATTTT. Translated, it gives CASSFGRGAGADTQYF.

This clonotype was seen only a few times. For the CDR3, the DNA is TGTGCCAGCAGCTTAGAGGTATATTGGGGGCCTGGGGCCAACGTCCTGACTTTC. Its translation is CASSLEVYWGPGANVLTF. The V gene is TRBV11-1, the J gene TRBJ2-6; D might be TRBD1 (6 bases). The V and J ends lost 1 base and 2 bases respectively, with 15 bases between them. Per germline, CDR1 SGHAT and CDR2 FQDESV (reference sequence). The CDR3 runs to 18 residues.

This clonotype was seen only a few times. The chain has TRBV5-1 and TRBJ2-1; 8 nucleotides line up with TRBD2. CDR1 and CDR2 (germline): SGHRS, YFSETQ. Trimming cost V 0 bases and J 10 bases; bases outside gene matches: 12. This CDR3 is built from 16 residues. CDR3 protein: CASSLGRGGTMEEQFF. In DNA form, the CDR3 reads TGCGCCAGCAGCTTGGGTCGGGGGGGAACAATGGAAGAGCAGTTCTTC.

This clonotype occurred a few times. The V call is TRBV6-2 or TRBV6-3, the J call TRBJ2-1; 7 bases are a match to TRBD2. Germline assignment: CDR1 MNHEY and CDR2 SVGEGT. After removal of 4 bases from V and 8 bases from J, the junction contained 5 bases not matched to a gene. The CDR3 spans 13 residues. CDR3 bases: TGTGCCAGCAGTTGGAGACTAGCCGATGAGCAGTTCTTC. Translation: CASSWRLADEQFF.

This clonotype was detected many times. The chain links TRBV29-1 to TRBJ2-5; 11 bases are a match to TRBD2. Germline-derived CDR1 and CDR2 are SQVTM and ANQGSEA. CDR3 length: 12 amino acids. With 5 bases clipped from V and 5 bases from J, the junction kept 1 base outside the gene matches. The CDR3 loop reads CSVPSGGETQYF. CDR3 nucleotide sequence: TGCAGCGTTCCTAGCGGGGGGGAGACCCAGTACTTC.

There are a few counts of this clonotype. The CDR3 DNA follows: TGTGCCACTCATAAGGGGGGGTTAGGCCTGACTTTC. Translating gives CATHKGGLGLTF. The V and J genes are TRBV15 and TRBJ2-6, with D possibly TRBD2 on 7 matching bases. Germline V lookup: CDR1 LNHNV, CDR2 YYDKDF (reference sequence). This CDR3 region has 12 residues. V was cut by 9 bases and J by 15 bases, with 18 bases left in between.

This clonotype was counted a few times. This chain links TRBV20-1 with TRBJ2-3; 9 bases align to TRBD1. The CDR3 covers 15 residues. Germline assignment: CDR1 DFQATT and CDR2 SNEGSKA (reference sequence). With 5 bases clipped from V and 1 base from J, the junction kept 7 bases outside the gene matches. DNA for the CDR3: TGCAGTGCTCAAAAAAGACAGGGGGGCACAGATACGCAGTATTTT. Amino acids: CSAQKRQGGTDTQYF.

The chain links TRBV7-8 to TRBJ2-7, with D perhaps TRBD1 (6 bases). The CDR3 is 14 residues long. Germline V gene lookup returns CDR1 SGHVS and CDR2 FQNEAQ. V was clipped by 1 base and J by 3 bases, with 10 bases between them. The CDR3 spells CASSLVTGSYEQYV. DNA for the CDR3: TGTGCCAGCAGCTTAGTGACAGGAAGCTACGAGCAGTACGTC.

This clonotype was seen only a few times. The CDR3 is CAISVGTSGTDTQYF. The CDR3 nucleotides are TGTGCCATCAGTGTAGGGACTAGCGGCACAGATACGCAGTATTTT. The V and J genes are TRBV10-3 and TRBJ2-3; 10 nucleotides line up with TRBD2. J gave up 1 base and V 4 bases, and 2 bases lay outside the gene matches. The CDR3 is 15 amino acids. Germline CDR1 ENHRY, CDR2 SYGVKD.

This chain connects TRBV7-2 to TRBJ2-1, with 7 bases aligning to TRBD1. The CDR3 runs 14 residues. CDR1 and CDR2 (germline): SGHTA, FQGNSA. Unmatched junction bases numbered 7, after V lost 5 bases and J lost 6 bases. This CDR3 is CASSARTGPNEQFF. The CDR3 nucleotides read TGTGCCAGCAGCGCCCGGACAGGCCCCAATGAGCAGTTCTTC.

This clonotype was detected only a few times. For the CDR3, the DNA is TGTGCCAGCAGCCCCCGGTTCTTCCAGCCGGAGCCCGACAAGCTCGGGGAGCTGTTTTTT. Its protein product is CASSPRFFQPEPDKLGELFF. J is TRBJ2-2 and V is TRBV11-1; the D is unclear. Germline V lookup: CDR1 SGHAT, CDR2 FQDESV (reference sequence). This CDR3 contains 20 residues. The germline V and J ends were trimmed by 5 bases and 7 bases, with 32 bases remaining between them. Complete variable domain (other parts from reference TRBV11-1 and TRBJ2-2): EAEVAQSPRYKITEKSQAVAFWCDPISGHATLYWYRQILGQGPELLVQFQDESVVDDSQLPKDRFSAERLKGVDSTLKIQPAELGDSAMYLCASSPRFFQPEPDKLGELFFGEGSRLTVL.

This clonotype came up a few times. CDR3 amino acids: CASSLVTSGSRSGEQFF. The DNA of the CDR3 is TGCGCCAGCAGCTTGGTGACTAGCGGGAGTAGGTCTGGTGAGCAGTTCTTC. The V gene is TRBV5-1, the J gene TRBJ2-1, with 12 nucleotides matching TRBD2. The CDR3 runs 17 residues. The germline CDR1 and CDR2 sequences are SGHRS and YFSETQ. V trimming: 0 bases; J trimming: 9 bases; junction bases outside the gene matches: 10.

This clonotype was recorded only once. The chain recombines TRBV11-1 with TRBJ2-3; 12 nucleotides line up with TRBD2. Per germline, CDR1 SGHAT and CDR2 FQDESV (reference sequence). CDR3 length: 21 amino acids. With 1 base clipped from V and 0 bases from J, the junction kept 14 bases outside the gene matches. CDR3 sequence: CASSLGGLAGGPSPSTDTQYF. CDR3 DNA: TGTGCCAGCAGCTTAGGTGGGCTAGCGGGGGGGCCTTCCCCCAGCACAGATACGCAGTATTTT.

This clonotype has just a few counts. The junction does not match germline at one end; this may be a read error. The chain uses TRBV28 and TRBJ2-1, with 8 bases that match TRBD2. The CDR3 has 11 residues. Germline CDR1 is MDHEN and CDR2 is SYDVKM. The CDR3 here is CASSLSREAVF. CDR3 sequence (DNA): TGTGCCAGCAGTTTATCGCGGGAGGCGGTCTTC.

The genes are TRBV5-1 and TRBJ1-1, with 11 positions matching TRBD1. Germline lookup yields CDR1 SGHRS and CDR2 YFSETQ. This CDR3 is 16 amino acids long. V gave up 4 bases and J gave up 1 base; unmatched junction bases: 6. This CDR3 reads CASSIRTGGSNTEAFF. For the CDR3, the DNA is TGCGCCAGCAGCATCCGGACAGGGGGCTCGAACACTGAAGCTTTCTTT.

This clonotype turned up a few times. The chain joins TRBV18 to TRBJ1-1; perhaps TRBD1 as D (6 bases). This CDR3 has 13 amino acids. Germline CDR1 reads KGHSH; CDR2 reads LQKENI. Trimming cost V 8 bases and J 0 bases, with 10 bases left between them. CDR3 sequence reads: CASRTGLNTEAFF. CDR3 nucleotides: TGTGCCAGCCGAACAGGGCTGAACACTGAAGCTTTCTTT.

This clonotype was detected a few times. V gene TRBV5-1 combines with J gene TRBJ2-2; TRBD2 matches 15 bases. Germline trimming cut 4 bases from V and 0 bases from J; bases unmatched to any gene: 4. The V gene's germline CDR1 is SGHRS and CDR2 YFSETQ. The CDR3 runs 18 residues. The CDR3, as DNA: TGCGCCAGCAGCATCGGACTAGCGGGAGGGGCGAACACCGGGGAGCTGTTTTTT. This encodes CASSIGLAGGANTGELFF.

This clonotype showed up just a few times. This chain links TRBV18 with TRBJ2-1, with 9 bases matching TRBD2. J was trimmed by 4 bases and V by 2 bases; bases with no gene match: 9. Germline CDR1 reads KGHSH; CDR2 reads LQKENI. CDR3 length: 17 amino acids. CDR3 nucleotides: TGTGCCAGCTCACCAGGGAGAACTAGCGGGTCGTACAATGAGCAGTTCTTC. It encodes CASSPGRTSGSYNEQFF.

Ten or more counts support this clonotype. CDR3: CTGVSYNEQFF. Here the CDR3 DNA reads TGCACTGGGGTCTCCTACAATGAGCAGTTCTTC. This chain links TRBV29-1 with TRBJ2-1; no firm D call. The CDR3 has 11 residues. Germline values: CDR1 SQVTM, CDR2 ANQGSEA.